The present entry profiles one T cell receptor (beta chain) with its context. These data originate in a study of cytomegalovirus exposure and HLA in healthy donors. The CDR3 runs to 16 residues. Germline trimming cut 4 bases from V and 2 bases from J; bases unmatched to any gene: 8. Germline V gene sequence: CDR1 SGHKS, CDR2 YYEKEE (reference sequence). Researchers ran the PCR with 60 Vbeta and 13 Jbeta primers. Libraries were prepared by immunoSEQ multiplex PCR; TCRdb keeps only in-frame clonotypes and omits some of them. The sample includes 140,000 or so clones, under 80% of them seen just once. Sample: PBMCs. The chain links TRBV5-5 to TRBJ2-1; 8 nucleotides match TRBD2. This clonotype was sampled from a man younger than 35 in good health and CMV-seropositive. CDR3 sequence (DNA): TGTGCCAGCAGCAAATTTAGCGGGGCCGCCTACAATGAGCAGTTCTTC. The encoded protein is CASSKFSGAAYNEQFF.